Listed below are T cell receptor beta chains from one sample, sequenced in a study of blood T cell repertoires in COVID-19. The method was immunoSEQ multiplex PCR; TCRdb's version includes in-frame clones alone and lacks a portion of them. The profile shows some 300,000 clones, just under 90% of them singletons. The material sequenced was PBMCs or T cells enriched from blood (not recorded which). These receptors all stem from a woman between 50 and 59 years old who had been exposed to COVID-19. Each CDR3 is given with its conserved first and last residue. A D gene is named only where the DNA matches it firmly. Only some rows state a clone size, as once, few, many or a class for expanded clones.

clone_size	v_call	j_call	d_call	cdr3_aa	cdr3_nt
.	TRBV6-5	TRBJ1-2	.	CASSGQFNYGYTF	TGTGCCAGCAGCGGACAGTTTAACTATGGCTACACCTTC
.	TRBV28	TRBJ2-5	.	CASSFGGNQETQYF	TGTGCCAGCAGTTTCGGCGGCAACCAAGAGACCCAGTACTTC
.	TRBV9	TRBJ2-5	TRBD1	CASSVGQGAQETQYF	TGTGCCAGCAGCGTAGGGCAGGGGGCCCAAGAGACCCAGTACTTC
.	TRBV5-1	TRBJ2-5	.	CASSTTSNQETQYF	TGCGCCAGCAGCACTACTAGTAACCAAGAGACCCAGTACTTC
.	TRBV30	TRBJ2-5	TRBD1	CALKGQLRETQYF	TGTGCCTTGAAGGGACAGCTGAGAGAGACCCAGTACTTC
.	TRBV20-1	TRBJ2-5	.	CSASEGLTRETQYF	TGCAGTGCTAGTGAGGGTCTCACGCGGGAGACCCAGTACTTC
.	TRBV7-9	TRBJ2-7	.	CASSLKQESSYEQYF	TGTGCCAGCAGCTTAAAACAGGAGAGCTCCTACGAGCAGTACTTC
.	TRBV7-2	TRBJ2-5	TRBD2	CASSLTIAGGPGTQYF	TGTGCCAGCAGCTTAACAATTGCGGGGGGGCCTGGGACCCAGTACTTC
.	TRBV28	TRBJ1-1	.	CASTGFGVAFF	TGTGCCAGCACCGGTTTTGGAGTGGCTTTCTTT
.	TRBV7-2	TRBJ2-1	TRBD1	CASSFRQFAGTGGYNEQFF	TGTGCCAGCAGCTTCAGACAGTTTGCCGGAACAGGGGGCTACAATGAGCAGTTCTTC
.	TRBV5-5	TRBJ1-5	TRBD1	CASSLQGDQPQHF	TGTGCCAGCAGCTTACAGGGGGACCAGCCCCAGCATTTT
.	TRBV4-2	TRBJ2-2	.	CASSQEGTLGGATGELFF	TGTGCCAGCAGCCAAGAGGGGACCCTGGGGGGGGCCACCGGGGAGCTGTTTTTT
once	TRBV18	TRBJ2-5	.	CASSPSYQETQYF	TGTGCCAGCTCACCCTCGTACCAAGAGACCCAGTACTTC
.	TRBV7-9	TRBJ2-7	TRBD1	CASSLRPGQGTNEQYF	TGTGCCAGCAGCTTACGTCCGGGACAGGGTACCAACGAGCAGTACTTC
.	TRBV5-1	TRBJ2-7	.	CASSPSGEYEQYF	TGCGCCAGCAGCCCCTCGGGGGAATACGAGCAGTACTTC
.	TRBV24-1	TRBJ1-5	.	CATSDLSSGENQPQHF	TGTGCCACCAGTGATTTGTCATCGGGGGAAAATCAGCCCCAGCATTTT
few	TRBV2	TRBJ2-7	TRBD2	CASSVVGAGGMNYEQYF	TGTGCCAGCAGTGTCGTTGGTGCGGGGGGAATGAACTACGAGCAGTACTTC
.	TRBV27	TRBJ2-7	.	CASSLLGGTSYEQYF	TGTGCCAGCAGTTTACTAGGCGGAACCTCCTACGAGCAGTACTTC
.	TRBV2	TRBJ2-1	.	CASSVERSYNEQFF	TGTGCCAGCAGTGTTGAGCGCTCCTACAATGAGCAGTTCTTC
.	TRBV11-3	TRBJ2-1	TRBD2	CASSLELAGGANEQFF	TGTGCCAGCAGCTTAGAACTAGCGGGGGGGGCGAATGAGCAGTTCTTC
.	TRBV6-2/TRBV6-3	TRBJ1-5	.	CASSYPGDLDF	TGTGCCAGCAGTTATCCCGGGGATCTGGATTTT
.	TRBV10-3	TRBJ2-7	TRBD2	CATRLAGDYEQYF	TGTGCCACCAGACTAGCGGGGGACTACGAGCAGTACTTC
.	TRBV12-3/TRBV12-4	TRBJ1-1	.	CASNQHRERAFF	TGTGCCAGCAACCAACACAGAGAAAGGGCTTTCTTT
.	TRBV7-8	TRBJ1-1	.	CASSPYRAPNLGAEAFF	TGTGCCAGCAGCCCGTACAGGGCCCCCAATTTGGGAGCTGAAGCTTTCTTT
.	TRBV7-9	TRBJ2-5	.	CASSRQETQYF	TGTGCCAGCAGCCGCCAAGAGACCCAGTACTTC
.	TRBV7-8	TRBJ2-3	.	CASSLTGNTDTQYF	TGTGCCAGCAGCTTAACGGGAAACACAGATACGCAGTATTTT
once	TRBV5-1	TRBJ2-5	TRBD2	CASSLSPAGGQETQYF	TGCGCCAGCAGCTTGAGTCCAGCGGGGGGACAAGAGACCCAGTACTTC